Below, 14 T cell receptor beta chains from the same sample are listed, as sequenced in a study of human T cells and chemical hapten exposure. Time point indicated: patch test 1, 2 weeks after DPC sensitization. Treatment in this sample: therapeutic diphenylcyclopropenone sensitization with weekly scalp DPC. TCRdb ran MiXCR on the RACE reads and lists one entry per CDR3 protein. The sample yields more than 150,000 distinct CDR3 sequences, around 15% seen once. Material: whole blood, obtained in connection with sensitization to the hapten diphenylcyclopropenone (DPC). These receptors all stem from a woman in her twenties or thirties with alopecia areata. Some clones in this sample may be carry-over from other donors' samples.

In its sample, this clonotype was seen many times. This sequence joins TRBV12-3 or TRBV12-4 and TRBJ2-7; D unclear. The CDR3 consists of 16 residues. V dropped 3 bases and J dropped 0 bases, with 15 bases sitting between them. CDR3: CASSFGSGGPSYEQYF. The CDR3 coding sequence is TGTGCCAGCAGTTTTGGTTCTGGCGGACCCTCCTACGAGCAGTACTTC.

CDR3 nucleotides: TGTGCCAGCAGGTTACGGGACAGGGTTCCAGATACGCAGTATTTT. Encoded protein: CASRLRDRVPDTQYF. The V call is TRBV2, the J call TRBJ2-3; 9 bases line up with TRBD1. The CDR3 is 15 residues long. Trimming at V came to 6 bases and at J to 4 bases, leaving 8 bases not matched to a gene. Germline lookup yields CDR1 SNHLY and CDR2 FYNNEI.

This clonotype was observed a handful of times. The chain combines TRBV6-5 with TRBJ1-4, with TRBD1 matching 10 bases. This CDR3 spans 14 amino acids. The junction had 3 bases not matched to a gene; V was cut back by 3 bases and J by 8 bases. The V gene's germline CDR1 is MNHEY and CDR2 SVGAGI. The chain's CDR3 is CASSYDRGREKLFF. In nucleotides, the CDR3 is TGTGCCAGCAGTTATGACAGGGGGCGAGAAAAACTGTTTTTT.

This clonotype appeared many times. This chain links TRBV14 with TRBJ2-2; TRBD1 agrees at 9 bases. J gave up 3 bases and V 0 bases, and 5 bases lay outside the gene matches. Germline loops: CDR1 SGHDN, CDR2 FVKESK. This CDR3 is built from 17 residues. The CDR3 region is CASSQDVGTGYTGELFF. CDR3 nucleotide sequence: TGTGCCAGCAGCCAAGATGTCGGGACAGGGTACACCGGGGAGCTGTTTTTT.

The chain combines TRBV19 with TRBJ2-1; D is unresolved. V dropped 3 bases and J dropped 7 bases, with 16 bases sitting between them. CDR1 is LNHDA, CDR2 SQIVND, per germline (reference sequence). This CDR3 has 15 amino acids. CDR3 nucleotides: TGTGCCAGTAGTATCCCCAACGTCGGATTTAATGAGCAGTTCTTC. It specifies CASSIPNVGFNEQFF.

This clonotype has just a few counts. The chain is built from TRBV6-1 and TRBJ2-6; D is ambiguous. Trimming removed 5 bases at V and 4 bases at J, with 15 bases between. Germline V gene data show CDR1 as MNHNS and CDR2 as SASEGT. This CDR3 has 16 residues. CDR3 protein: CASSYDARTGANVLTF. Here the CDR3 DNA reads TGTGCCAGCAGTTACGACGCCCGCACGGGGGCCAACGTCCTGACTTTC.

This clonotype was detected a few times. This chain uses TRBV5-1 with TRBJ2-5; D may correspond to TRBD1 or TRBD2 (5 bases each). The germline CDR1 and CDR2 sequences are SGHRS and YFSETQ. The CDR3 runs to 17 residues. With 4 bases removed from V and 1 base from J, the gap between germline ends came to 20 bases. The CDR3: CASSGGRDPTLQETQYF. The CDR3 DNA is TGCGCCAGCAGCGGTGGACGGGACCCTACCCTCCAAGAGACCCAGTACTTC.

Here the CDR3 DNA reads TGTGCCAGCAGTTACTCGGGGCAGCTTATGGATACGCAGTATTTT. Amino acid sequence: CASSYSGQLMDTQYF. V is TRBV6-5 and J is TRBJ2-3; D may be TRBD1 (5 bases). The CDR3 spans 15 residues. Trimming removed 0 bases at V and 6 bases at J, with 13 bases between. Germline CDR1 reads MNHEY; CDR2 reads SVGAGI.

This clonotype was observed many times. V and J are TRBV5-4 and TRBJ2-3; D may correspond to TRBD1 or TRBD2 (5 bases each). The CDR3 length is 15 residues. V lost 4 bases and J lost 8, with 20 bases in between. Germline V gene data show CDR1 as SGHNT and CDR2 as YYREEE (reference sequence). CDR3 nucleotide sequence: TGTGCCAGCAGCCAACCCGGGACCAGCAACCCTACGCAGTATTTT. Its protein product is CASSQPGTSNPTQYF. Complete variable domain (other parts from reference TRBV5-4 and TRBJ2-3): ETGVTQSPTHLIKTRGQQVTLRCSSQSGHNTVSWYQQALGQGPQFIFQYYREEENGRGNFPPRFSGLQFPNYSSELNVNALELDDSALYLCASSQPGTSNPTQYFGPGTRLTVL.

There are many counts of this clonotype. The chain has TRBV18 and TRBJ2-4; D may be TRBD1 or TRBD2 (5 bases each). Germline V gene sequence: CDR1 KGHSH, CDR2 LQKENI. Deletions cut 3 bases from V and 1 base from J, with 13 bases between. The CDR3 runs 16 residues. CDR3 DNA sequence: TGTGCCAGCTCACCCCGGTTGGGGGAGGCCAAAAACATTCAGTACTTC. Its protein is CASSPRLGEAKNIQYF.

The chain couples TRBV6-2 or TRBV6-3 to TRBJ2-5; D might be TRBD2 (5 bases). Germline loops: CDR1 MNHEY, CDR2 SVGEGT. Trimming cost V 4 bases and J 5 bases, with 17 bases left between them. There are 15 residues in the CDR3. CDR3 coding DNA: TGTGCCAGCAGTTCTCACAGCAGTCGGGGTGAGACCCAGTACTTC. Protein: CASSSHSSRGETQYF.

Only a few counts were recorded for this clonotype. V gene TRBV2 combines with J gene TRBJ1-2; possible D gene TRBD1, 5 bases. CDR1 is SNHLY, CDR2 FYNNEI, per germline. This CDR3 comprises 11 residues. Trimming stripped 7 bases from V and 8 bases from J, with 11 bases between. CDR3 residues: CASMLRDGYTF. The CDR3 region has the DNA TGTGCCAGCATGCTCAGGGACGGCTACACCTTC.

There are a few counts of this clonotype. V gene TRBV5-1 combines with J gene TRBJ2-6, with D possibly being TRBD1 or TRBD2 (6 bases each). V was pared by 6 bases and J by 0 bases, with 22 bases between. CDR1 is SGHRS, CDR2 YFSETQ, per germline. The CDR3 sequence is 19 residues long. This CDR3 is CASTLLLVGGISGANVLTF. The CDR3 nucleotides are TGCGCCAGCACCCTCCTTTTGGTGGGGGGCATCTCTGGGGCCAACGTCCTGACTTTC.

There are many counts of this clonotype. The chain recombines TRBV6-2 or TRBV6-3 with TRBJ2-3; no clear D gene. The germline CDR1 and CDR2 sequences are MNHEY and SVGEGT. V lost 4 bases and J 2 bases, leaving 10 bases between the germline ends. This CDR3 has 14 amino acids. Here the CDR3 DNA reads TGTGCCAGCAGTTTCTTCTACTACACAGATACGCAGTATTTT. It is translated as CASSFFYYTDTQYF.